A selection of T cell receptor beta chains follows, all from one sample in a study of Ad26.COV2.S vaccination and SARS-CoV-2 variants. Measured with immunoSEQ multiplex PCR; TCRdb has only the in-frame clones, and not every one. The table has roughly 700,000 clones, roughly nine tenths seen once. The sample here was peripheral blood, taken in a trial of Ad26.COV2.S vaccine versus placebo. The source is a person between 18 and 59 years old who received the Ad26.COV2.S COVID-19 vaccine or a placebo. The CDR3 runs from the conserved cysteine through the conserved F or W. Each record gives: V gene, clone size, D gene, J gene, CDR3 DNA, CDR3 protein. A D gene is named only where the DNA matches it firmly. Clone sizes are given selectively: once, few, many, or a class where the clone is expanded.

v_gene: TRBV12-3/TRBV12-4; abundance: .; d_gene: .; j_gene: TRBJ2-3; CDR3nt: TGTGCCAGCAGTTTGTTCACAGTCGGAACGCAGTATTTT; CDR3aa: CASSLFTVGTQYF
v_gene: TRBV2; abundance: .; d_gene: .; j_gene: TRBJ1-3; CDR3nt: TGTGCCTCACAGGCGACGACAGCGGGAAACACCATATATTTT; CDR3aa: CASQATTAGNTIYF
v_gene: TRBV6-1; abundance: .; d_gene: .; j_gene: TRBJ1-6; CDR3nt: TGTGCCAGCAGTGAACCCGTCCTAGGGGATTCACCCCTCCACTTT; CDR3aa: CASSEPVLGDSPLHF
v_gene: TRBV4-3; abundance: few; d_gene: .; j_gene: TRBJ1-5; CDR3nt: TGCGCCAGCAGCCAAGACGGCAGAAACAATCAGCCCCAGCATTTT; CDR3aa: CASSQDGRNNQPQHF
v_gene: TRBV7-2; abundance: .; d_gene: .; j_gene: TRBJ1-4; CDR3nt: TGTGCCAGCAGCTCACCCGCGGAAAAACTGTTTTTT; CDR3aa: CASSSPAEKLFF
v_gene: TRBV27; abundance: .; d_gene: .; j_gene: TRBJ2-7; CDR3nt: TGTGCCAGCAGTTTATCCATCAGGGTGGACTACGAGCAGTACTTC; CDR3aa: CASSLSIRVDYEQYF
v_gene: TRBV14; abundance: .; d_gene: .; j_gene: TRBJ2-2; CDR3nt: TGTGCCAGCAGCCAAACCCAGCGGAACACCGGGGAGCTGTTTTTT; CDR3aa: CASSQTQRNTGELFF
v_gene: TRBV30; abundance: once; d_gene: .; j_gene: TRBJ2-7; CDR3nt: TGTGCCTGGAGTAGAGGTTTCGTCTCCTACGAGCAGTACTTC; CDR3aa: CAWSRGFVSYEQYF
v_gene: TRBV5-4; abundance: .; d_gene: .; j_gene: TRBJ1-1; CDR3nt: TGTGCCAGCAGCTTGGATCCGGGACTGAAGAACACTGAAGCTTTCTTT; CDR3aa: CASSLDPGLKNTEAFF
v_gene: TRBV10-3; abundance: few; d_gene: .; j_gene: TRBJ1-6; CDR3nt: TGTGCCATCAGTCCGGGGGAAACCTATAATTCACCCCTCCACTTT; CDR3aa: CAISPGETYNSPLHF
v_gene: TRBV14; abundance: once; d_gene: .; j_gene: TRBJ2-5; CDR3nt: TGTGCCAGCTGTTCGGGAAACCAAGAGACCCAGTACTTC; CDR3aa: CASCSGNQETQYF
v_gene: TRBV5-1; abundance: .; d_gene: .; j_gene: TRBJ2-1; CDR3nt: TGCGCCAGCAGCTTGTCCGGGACTGGGGTTTTGGAGCAGTTCTTC; CDR3aa: CASSLSGTGVLEQFF
v_gene: TRBV7-9; abundance: .; d_gene: .; j_gene: TRBJ2-5; CDR3nt: TGTGCCAGCAGCTTACGGGACCCGCCGGAGACCCAGTACTTC; CDR3aa: CASSLRDPPETQYF
v_gene: TRBV5-1; abundance: .; d_gene: TRBD1; j_gene: TRBJ2-7; CDR3nt: TGCGCCAGCAGCCTGGTGGGACAGGGTGCCTACGAGCAGTACTTC; CDR3aa: CASSLVGQGAYEQYF
v_gene: TRBV30; abundance: .; d_gene: .; j_gene: TRBJ2-1; CDR3nt: TGTGCCTGGAGTGTTGGCGGCTCCTACAATGAGCAGTTCTTC; CDR3aa: CAWSVGGSYNEQFF
v_gene: TRBV2; abundance: .; d_gene: TRBD1; j_gene: TRBJ2-2; CDR3nt: TGTGCCAGCTCCGGACAGGGGGTTACCGGGGAGCTGTTTTTT; CDR3aa: CASSGQGVTGELFF
v_gene: TRBV30; abundance: once; d_gene: TRBD2; j_gene: TRBJ2-1; CDR3nt: TGTGCCTGGAGTGTGATGTCTAGCGGGAGGGGCCGGGAGCAGTTCTTC; CDR3aa: CAWSVMSSGRGREQFF
v_gene: TRBV10-3; abundance: .; d_gene: TRBD1; j_gene: TRBJ2-2; CDR3nt: TGTGCCATCACGGGACAGGAACCCACCGGGGAGCTGTTTTTT; CDR3aa: CAITGQEPTGELFF
v_gene: TRBV10-2; abundance: few; d_gene: TRBD1; j_gene: TRBJ1-1; CDR3nt: TGCGCCAGCAGAAGAGGACAGGGCCCTCCGAACACTGAAGCTTTCTTT; CDR3aa: CASRRGQGPPNTEAFF
v_gene: TRBV6-5; abundance: .; d_gene: .; j_gene: TRBJ2-1; CDR3nt: TGTGCCAGCAGTTACTCAGTAGGGGGGACCTACAATGAGCAGTTCTTC; CDR3aa: CASSYSVGGTYNEQFF
v_gene: TRBV27; abundance: .; d_gene: TRBD1; j_gene: TRBJ1-6; CDR3nt: TGTGCCAGCAGTCTCGGGACAGCCTATAATTCACCCCTCCACTTT; CDR3aa: CASSLGTAYNSPLHF
v_gene: TRBV30; abundance: .; d_gene: TRBD2; j_gene: TRBJ2-1; CDR3nt: TGTGCCTGGAGTGGGGCGGGAGAGGGTGAGCAGTTCTTC; CDR3aa: CAWSGAGEGEQFF
v_gene: TRBV11-3; abundance: .; d_gene: .; j_gene: TRBJ1-1; CDR3nt: TGTGCCAGCAGCTTAGCCCGCGGGACTGAAGCTTTCTTT; CDR3aa: CASSLARGTEAFF
v_gene: TRBV5-5; abundance: .; d_gene: .; j_gene: TRBJ1-2; CDR3nt: TGTGCCAGCAGCCCCGGCGGGCCCGGCTTTGGCTACACCTTC; CDR3aa: CASSPGGPGFGYTF
v_gene: TRBV5-1; abundance: .; d_gene: .; j_gene: TRBJ2-5; CDR3nt: TGCGCCAGCAGCTCCGGGTCCCAAGAGACCCAGTACTTC; CDR3aa: CASSSGSQETQYF
v_gene: TRBV19; abundance: .; d_gene: TRBD1; j_gene: TRBJ2-7; CDR3nt: TGTGCCAGTAGTTCCGCCGGGACAGGGGGCGTCGAGCAGTACTTC; CDR3aa: CASSSAGTGGVEQYF
v_gene: TRBV19; abundance: .; d_gene: TRBD1; j_gene: TRBJ1-2; CDR3nt: TGTGCCAGTAGTACGCGGGGGACAGGGGCTTTATACGGCTACACCTTC; CDR3aa: CASSTRGTGALYGYTF
v_gene: TRBV19; abundance: .; d_gene: .; j_gene: TRBJ1-4; CDR3nt: TGTGCCAGCTCCCGGCGCAATGATGAAAAACTGTTTTTT; CDR3aa: CASSRRNDEKLFF
v_gene: TRBV30; abundance: .; d_gene: .; j_gene: TRBJ1-2; CDR3nt: TGTGCCTGGTCGGGGAACTATGGCTACACCTTC; CDR3aa: CAWSGNYGYTF
v_gene: TRBV18; abundance: .; d_gene: .; j_gene: TRBJ1-4; CDR3nt: TGTGCCAGCTCACCTCTTCAGGGGAAGGGACCGGAAAAACTGTTTTTT; CDR3aa: CASSPLQGKGPEKLFF
v_gene: TRBV18; abundance: .; d_gene: .; j_gene: TRBJ1-1; CDR3nt: TGTGCCAGCTCACCGCCGGGGACCATGAACACTGAAGCTTTCTTT; CDR3aa: CASSPPGTMNTEAFF
v_gene: TRBV27; abundance: once; d_gene: TRBD1; j_gene: TRBJ1-2; CDR3nt: TGTGCCAGCAGTTCATGGGGACAGCCTAACTATGGCTACACCTTC; CDR3aa: CASSSWGQPNYGYTF
v_gene: TRBV18; abundance: .; d_gene: .; j_gene: TRBJ1-1; CDR3nt: TGTGCCAGCTCACCTACAGGGTACACTGAAGCTTTCTTT; CDR3aa: CASSPTGYTEAFF
v_gene: TRBV7-2; abundance: .; d_gene: .; j_gene: TRBJ1-4; CDR3nt: TGTGCCAGCAGCTTAGGGGGGCTCCCTGGTGAAAAACTGTTTTTT; CDR3aa: CASSLGGLPGEKLFF
v_gene: TRBV19; abundance: once; d_gene: TRBD1; j_gene: TRBJ2-5; CDR3nt: TGTGCCAGTAGTGCACCTGACAGGGGAGAGACCCAGTACTTC; CDR3aa: CASSAPDRGETQYF
v_gene: TRBV5-4; abundance: .; d_gene: .; j_gene: TRBJ2-7; CDR3nt: TGTGCCAGCAGCCCCAGGGAGAGGGCTCGCGACGAGCAGTACTTC; CDR3aa: CASSPRERARDEQYF
v_gene: TRBV4-3; abundance: once; d_gene: .; j_gene: TRBJ1-5; CDR3nt: TGCGCCAACAGGACCTTGGGGTCAGTGGGGCCCCAGCATTTT; CDR3aa: CANRTLGSVGPQHF
v_gene: TRBV5-1; abundance: .; d_gene: TRBD2; j_gene: TRBJ2-2; CDR3nt: TGCGCCAGCAGCCCAGCGGGGGGGACCGGGGAGCTGTTTTTT; CDR3aa: CASSPAGGTGELFF
v_gene: TRBV19; abundance: .; d_gene: TRBD2; j_gene: TRBJ2-2; CDR3nt: TGTGCCAGTAGATCTCGGGGGGCCGGGGAGCTGTTTTTT; CDR3aa: CASRSRGAGELFF
v_gene: TRBV10-2; abundance: .; d_gene: .; j_gene: TRBJ1-5; CDR3nt: TGCGCCAGCAGCCAGAACCGGGACATGAACGATCAGCCCCAGCATTTT; CDR3aa: CASSQNRDMNDQPQHF
v_gene: TRBV30; abundance: .; d_gene: .; j_gene: TRBJ2-2; CDR3nt: TGTGCCTGGAGTGTAAAGGTGTTCACCGGGGAGCTGTTTTTT; CDR3aa: CAWSVKVFTGELFF
v_gene: TRBV19; abundance: .; d_gene: TRBD1; j_gene: TRBJ2-7; CDR3nt: TGTGCCAGTAGTCCCGGACAGGGGGCTACCTACGAGCAGTACTTC; CDR3aa: CASSPGQGATYEQYF
v_gene: TRBV5-1; abundance: .; d_gene: .; j_gene: TRBJ1-1; CDR3nt: TGCGCCAGCAGCCCCGATGCCCTCATGAACACTGAAGCTTTCTTT; CDR3aa: CASSPDALMNTEAFF
v_gene: TRBV11-2; abundance: once; d_gene: .; j_gene: TRBJ2-2; CDR3nt: TGTGCCAGCAGCTTAGATGGACTTCTCACCGGGGAGCTGTTTTTT; CDR3aa: CASSLDGLLTGELFF
v_gene: TRBV11-1; abundance: .; d_gene: TRBD2; j_gene: TRBJ2-2; CDR3nt: TGTGCCAGCAGCCGTAGCGGGGGCACCGGGGAGCTGTTTTTT; CDR3aa: CASSRSGGTGELFF
v_gene: TRBV7-2; abundance: .; d_gene: TRBD2; j_gene: TRBJ2-1; CDR3nt: TGTGCCAGCAGCTTAGGACTAGCGGGAGGGTATGAGCAGTTCTTC; CDR3aa: CASSLGLAGGYEQFF
v_gene: TRBV19; abundance: .; d_gene: .; j_gene: TRBJ1-1; CDR3nt: TGTGCCAGTAGTATAAATTCCTTGAACACTGAAGCTTTCTTT; CDR3aa: CASSINSLNTEAFF
v_gene: TRBV7-9; abundance: few; d_gene: .; j_gene: TRBJ2-7; CDR3nt: TGTGCCAGCAGCTTAGGTCAGGGAGCCTACGAGCAGTACTTC; CDR3aa: CASSLGQGAYEQYF
v_gene: TRBV19; abundance: .; d_gene: .; j_gene: TRBJ1-5; CDR3nt: TGTGCCAGTAGTACCAGGGGTGAGGCTCAGCCCCAGCATTTT; CDR3aa: CASSTRGEAQPQHF
v_gene: TRBV6-2/TRBV6-3; abundance: .; d_gene: .; j_gene: TRBJ2-5; CDR3nt: TGTGCCAGCAGTGTCCTGCAAGAGGAGTACTTC; CDR3aa: CASSVLQEEYF
v_gene: TRBV5-1; abundance: .; d_gene: .; j_gene: TRBJ1-1; CDR3nt: TGCGCCAGCAGCTTAACACCGGAAGGCGAAGCTTTCTTT; CDR3aa: CASSLTPEGEAFF
v_gene: TRBV10-1; abundance: .; d_gene: TRBD2; j_gene: TRBJ2-1; CDR3nt: TGCGCCAGCAGTGGTGGCCTAGCGGGAGGCTTGTACAATGAGCAGTTCTTC; CDR3aa: CASSGGLAGGLYNEQFF
v_gene: TRBV7-2; abundance: .; d_gene: .; j_gene: TRBJ2-5; CDR3nt: TGTGCCAGCAGCTTCTCAAGGTGGCAAGAGACCCAGTACTTC; CDR3aa: CASSFSRWQETQYF
v_gene: TRBV19; abundance: once; d_gene: .; j_gene: TRBJ1-1; CDR3nt: TGTGCCAGCAGGCCAGGAGCGGGCCCGGGAGCTTTCTTT; CDR3aa: CASRPGAGPGAFF
v_gene: TRBV19; abundance: .; d_gene: TRBD1; j_gene: TRBJ1-2; CDR3nt: TGTGCCAGTAGTGAACCCGGGACAGGGGGCGCGTATTTTGGCTACACCTTC; CDR3aa: CASSEPGTGGAYFGYTF
v_gene: TRBV7-6; abundance: .; d_gene: TRBD2; j_gene: TRBJ2-2; CDR3nt: TGTGCCAGCAGCAAGGGACTAGCGGGAGCGGTCACCGGGGAGCTGTTTTTT; CDR3aa: CASSKGLAGAVTGELFF
v_gene: TRBV7-9; abundance: .; d_gene: .; j_gene: TRBJ1-1; CDR3nt: TGTGCCAGCAGCTTAGAACGTTTGAACACTGAAGCTTTCTTT; CDR3aa: CASSLERLNTEAFF
v_gene: TRBV19; abundance: .; d_gene: .; j_gene: TRBJ2-7; CDR3nt: TGTGCCAGTAGTCCCGACTGGGGGTACGAGCAGTACTTC; CDR3aa: CASSPDWGYEQYF
v_gene: TRBV19; abundance: .; d_gene: .; j_gene: TRBJ2-1; CDR3nt: TGTGCCAGTAGTTTTTCCCTCCGGGACTACAATGAGCAGTTCTTC; CDR3aa: CASSFSLRDYNEQFF